This section outlines one TCR beta chain sequence together with its context. No antigen is known for it. The junction does not match germline at one end; this may be a read error. At diagnosis, tumor, uninvolved tumor-adjacent lung and peripheral blood were collected and then preserved as a mix of FFPE and fresh-frozen material. For TCR repertoire profiling, the blood samples were analyzed as peripheral blood mononuclear cells. The germline V gene gives CDR1 as MDHEN and CDR2 as SYDVKM. Measured from the cysteine to the phenylalanine, the CDR3 is 12 residues long. Just the 36-base CDR3 DNA is kept, in frame starting at base 1. The sample belongs to a study of T cells in localized non-small cell lung cancer (dated by TCRdb to about 2020). General notes on the study: The study examined T cell repertoires in under 300 patients with early-stage NSCLC and compared tumors with uninvolved tumor-adjacent lungs. The cohort comprised 200 to 300 treatment-naïve NSCLC patients with resected, localized lung tumors. The mean age of the NSCLC patients was about 64 years, with 130 or so men and 95 to 110 women. Beyond this particular receptor, the publication reports: Multi-region tumor sequencing was not performed, so intratumor heterogeneity could not be excluded. Longer overall survival was associated with higher blood T cell density, whereas shorter survival was associated with higher adjacent-lung clonality. A median of 57 of the top 100 tumor clones turned up in the paired uninvolved adjacent lung, and under 30 of those clones also ranked among the top 100 of that same adjacent lung. The highest T cell clonality was observed in uninvolved tumor-adjacent lung, where clonality exceeded that of tumor, suggesting that antigenic responses were more focused in uninvolved tumor-adjacent lung. Since the design was exploratory, TCR variables were selected using unadjusted p-values with no false-discovery rate correction.

The immunoSEQ Assay was used to sequence TCR beta CDR3 regions from DNA. In the original analysis: To compute T cell density, TCR beta template counts were normalized to usable DNA, which was estimated by amplifying housekeeping genes. Richness was estimated with the preseqR package, extrapolating to 400,000 templates for PBMC samples and 120,000 templates for tissue samples. Clonality was taken to be one minus Pielou's evenness. Tissue-enriched TCRs were identified by differential abundance testing using productive amino-acid clonotypes, minimum total count 5 and alpha 0.1. Repertoire overlap between compartments was quantified with the Jaccard Index and Morisita Overlap Index. GLIPH grouped TCR beta CDR3s together with public tetramer-defined viral CDR3s, and a viral motif had to include at least three viral sequences and also show V-gene enrichment. The table was pulled from immuneACCESS by TCRdb, which kept in-frame rearrangements only. Such tables lose some clones; where checked, under half of the loss comes from unresolved V genes, and the rest has no known cause. The V and J calls and the clone size are those of that table, but D and trimming were determined from the DNA. The sample contains tens of thousands of clones, roughly 83% of them found a single time. About 35% of the sample lies in the top ten.

The input for sequencing was PBMCs, taken before any cancer treatment. The chain was built from TRBV28 and TRBJ2-7; a stretch of 8 junction bases matches TRBD1. The TCR originated in a woman aged 40-69 years with stage II squamous cell lung carcinoma. CDR3 region: CASSFGSGDRTF. The DNA sequence follows: TGTGCCAGCAGTTTCGGTAGTGGGGACAGGACCTTC.